This T cell receptor (beta chain) was found in a study of cytomegalovirus exposure and HLA in healthy donors. CDR1 is LGHNA, CDR2 YNFKEQ, per germline. The CDR3 runs 16 residues. The V segment lost 1 base and the J segment 5 bases; nucleotides outside the gene matches: 4. Researchers ran the PCR with 60 Vbeta and 13 Jbeta primers. Sequenced by immunoSEQ multiplex PCR; TCRdb stores in-frame clones only, minus some. The sample consists of around 88,000 clones, approximately 72% of them appearing once. On this clone itself: Its antigen is as yet unknown.

Study results and caveats: Reports indicated that the classifier achieved high specificity and sensitivity in diagnosing cytomegalovirus status. Specificity of a few CMV-associated chains for CMV antigens was verified in vitro. A later analysis reportedly found fewer N-insertions in an Asian-associated ancestry cluster than the approximately 670-donor mean.

The material sequenced was PBMCs. The receptor was isolated from a woman aged 40-49 years in good health and CMV-seropositive. The chain recombines TRBV4-2 with TRBJ2-1, with 11 bases aligning to TRBD2. CDR3 residues: CASSQVLAGVDNEQFF. CDR3 nucleotide sequence: TGTGCCAGCAGCCAAGTACTAGCGGGAGTTGACAATGAGCAGTTCTTC.